Listed here are 27 T cell receptor beta chains from one sample, sequenced in a study of blood T cells in healthy people across ages. A sample-barcoded 5' primer and a J-beta primer mix were used in a second PCR of roughly 6 to 11 cycles. TCRdb reprocessed the 5' RACE reads with MiXCR, giving one entry per CDR3 protein. There are hundreds of thousands of distinct CDR3 sequences in the sample; around a quarter occur only once, and roughly 9% lies in the top ten. Separately, the same data were catalogued under a study of T cells of mothers and their children.

Sample: blood. Receptors originate from a boy aged 5 to 17 in good health.

The table lists this clonotype with a few counts. The DNA of the CDR3 is TGCAGTGCTAGAGGGACAGGAGCCGAAAAACTGTTTTTT. It translates to CSARGTGAEKLFF. The chain recombines TRBV20-1 with TRBJ1-4, with 7 nucleotides matching TRBD1. The CDR3 runs to 13 residues. The V segment lost 1 base and the J segment 8 bases; nucleotides outside the gene matches: 4. In germline, CDR1 is DFQATT, CDR2 SNEGSKA (reference sequence).

V usage is TRBV12-3 or TRBV12-4 and J usage is TRBJ2-7; tentatively, D is TRBD1 (6 bases). The CDR3 is 13 residues long. The V and J ends lost 10 bases and 6 bases respectively, with 19 bases between them. In DNA form, the CDR3 reads TGTGCCATCCAACAGGGCTACCTGTCCGAGCAGTACTTC. Encoded protein: CAIQQGYLSEQYF.

The J gene is TRBJ2-7, the V gene TRBV29-1; D is possibly TRBD2 (5 bases). V dropped 2 bases and J dropped 6 bases, with 14 bases sitting between them. CDR3 length: 13 residues. The V gene's germline CDR1 is SQVTM and CDR2 ANQGSEA. The CDR3 DNA sequence: TGCAGCGTTGAATATCTTCGTGCGGGCGAGCAGTACTTC. Residues: CSVEYLRAGEQYF.

This clonotype was seen only a few times. The rearrangement joins TRBV12-3 or TRBV12-4 to TRBJ2-2, with TRBD1 as a possible D gene (6 bases). The V and J ends lost 11 bases and 5 bases respectively, with 15 bases between them. The CDR3 is 13 residues long. CDR3 region: CAVAEGGTGELFF. The CDR3 DNA is TGTGCCGTCGCGGAAGGGGGTACCGGGGAGCTGTTTTTT.

This clonotype was seen a handful of times. The rearrangement links TRBV2 to TRBJ2-1; 14 nucleotides match TRBD2. Germline CDR1 and CDR2: SNHLY and FYNNEI. The J segment lost 4 bases and the V segment lost 4 bases, leaving 3 bases of the junction unmatched. CDR3 length: 16 residues. This CDR3 is CASSGTSGGIYNEQFF. CDR3 DNA sequence: TGTGCCAGCAGTGGGACTAGCGGGGGGATTTACAATGAGCAGTTCTTC.

The chain employs TRBV11-3 and TRBJ2-5; 7 nucleotides align to TRBD1. Germline V gene lookup returns CDR1 SGHNT and CDR2 YENEEA. This CDR3 contains 15 residues. V lost 1 base to trimming and J lost 2 bases; unmatched junction nucleotides: 4. The CDR3 DNA reads TGTGCCAGCAGCTTAGGAGGGGGCAGGCAAGAGACCCAGTACTTC. It yields the protein CASSLGGGRQETQYF.

The chain employs TRBV13 and TRBJ1-4; 9 positions match TRBD1. Germline lookup yields CDR1 PRHDT and CDR2 FYEKMQ (reference sequence). The length of the CDR3 is 17 residues. The junction had 9 bases not matched to a gene; V was cut back by 3 bases and J by 4 bases. DNA for the CDR3: TGTGCCAGCAGCTTGGAGGACAGGGGAGGCGGTAATGAAAAACTGTTTTTT. Its translation: CASSLEDRGGGNEKLFF.

V gene TRBV28 combines with J gene TRBJ2-5; 13 nucleotides align to TRBD2. The CDR3 covers 16 residues. Per germline, CDR1 MDHEN and CDR2 SYDVKM. V trimming: 6 bases; J trimming: 3 bases; junction bases outside the gene matches: 7. CDR3 protein: CASSETGLAGEETQYF. The CDR3 DNA reads as TGTGCCAGCAGCGAAACTGGACTAGCGGGAGAAGAGACCCAGTACTTC.

V is TRBV29-1 and J is TRBJ2-5, with TRBD1 matching 9 bases. The V segment lost 7 bases and the J segment 5 bases; nucleotides outside the gene matches: 8. CDR1 SQVTM and CDR2 ANQGSEA come from the germline V gene. The CDR3 contains 13 residues. The chain's CDR3 is CSGGTGSYETQYF. CDR3 DNA sequence: TGCAGCGGGGGGACAGGGAGTTATGAGACCCAGTACTTC.

The chain couples TRBV12-5 to TRBJ2-4; D gene ambiguous. Germline V gene lookup returns CDR1 LGHNT and CDR2 FRNRAP. The CDR3 extends over 16 amino acids. V lost 2 bases to trimming and J lost 0 bases, with 11 bases between them. CDR3 sequence (DNA): TGTGCTAGTGGTTTGTCCTCACCCTTAGCCAAAAACATTCAGTACTTC. Its translation is CASGLSSPLAKNIQYF.

This clonotype has only a few counts. J is TRBJ2-2 and V is TRBV12-3 or TRBV12-4, with 7 bases that match TRBD2. The CDR3 extends over 18 amino acids. V shed 5 bases, J shed 0 bases, and the junction held 12 bases outside the gene matches. The CDR3 loop reads CASSLFRRDYSNTGELFF. For the CDR3, the DNA is TGTGCCAGCAGTCTGTTTCGCCGGGACTACTCGAACACCGGGGAGCTGTTTTTT.

The V call is TRBV3-1, the J call TRBJ2-1; 10 bases map to TRBD2. Germline V gene sequence: CDR1 LGHDT, CDR2 YNNKEL (reference sequence). The CDR3 loop spans 15 amino acids. The V segment lost 5 bases and the J segment 8 bases; nucleotides outside the gene matches: 9. CDR3 sequence: CASSEGLASYYEQFF. The CDR3, as DNA: TGTGCCAGCAGCGAGGGACTAGCGAGTTATTATGAGCAGTTCTTC.

This clonotype was counted a few times. The rearrangement uses TRBV27 and TRBJ1-4; D might be TRBD1 (6 bases). Trimming removed 3 bases from V and 10 bases from J, with 21 bases in between. The germline CDR1 and CDR2 sequences are MNHEY and SMNVEV (reference sequence). This CDR3 is 16 amino acids long. The CDR3 DNA is TGTGCCAGCAGTTTTGGGCCGGGGGGGCGCGCTGGAAAACTGTTTTTT. It codes for CASSFGPGGRAGKLFF.

This clonotype occurred a few times. The chain couples TRBV5-1 to TRBJ2-7; D uncertain. There are 15 residues in the CDR3. Trimming left V 0 bases short and J 1 base short, with 11 bases between. The germline V gene has CDR1 SGHRS and CDR2 YFSETQ. The DNA of the CDR3 is TGCGCCAGCAGCTTGGAGGTAGGGTCTTCCTACGAGCAGTACTTC. Its translation: CASSLEVGSSYEQYF.

This clonotype was seen only a few times. The V gene is TRBV20-1, the J gene TRBJ2-5; possibly TRBD2 for D (6 bases). The J call may not be correct, given that the DNA end is closer to TRBJ2-1. Looked up from germline, CDR1 is DFQATT and CDR2 is SNEGSKA (reference sequence). This CDR3 region has 13 residues. The CDR3 sequence is CSAGTGGTYEQFF. The CDR3 DNA follows: TGCAGTGCGGGGACTGGCGGGACCTATGAGCAGTTCTTC.

This chain connects TRBV4-3 to TRBJ2-5, with D uncertain. The CDR3 consists of 15 residues. From germline, CDR1 is LGHNA and CDR2 YSLEER. V was clipped by 0 bases and J by 8 bases, with 16 bases between them. This CDR3 reads CASSQDYTTSGTQYF. The CDR3 nucleotides read TGCGCCAGCAGCCAAGACTATACCACATCGGGCACCCAGTACTTC.

Only a few counts were recorded for this clonotype. The gene calls are TRBV13 and TRBJ1-2, with 7 bases that match TRBD1. Germline loops: CDR1 PRHDT, CDR2 FYEKMQ (reference sequence). The CDR3 extends over 14 amino acids. After removal of 4 bases from V and 4 bases from J, the junction contained 6 bases not matched to a gene. The DNA for the CDR3 is TGTGCCAGCAGCTGGACAGGAAGCCTCTATGGCTACACCTTC. Translation gives CASSWTGSLYGYTF.

This clonotype turned up a few times. The chain combines TRBV6-1 with TRBJ2-7; TRBD2 might be the D (5 bases). In germline, CDR1 is MNHNS, CDR2 SASEGT. This CDR3 is 16 amino acids long. V was shortened by 3 bases and J by 0 bases, with 15 bases between the two germline ends. CDR3: CASSELIGSDSYEQYF. CDR3 DNA: TGTGCCAGCAGTGAGTTGATAGGGAGTGACTCCTACGAGCAGTACTTC.

A few counts support this clonotype. The V gene is TRBV6-2 or TRBV6-3, the J gene TRBJ2-5; D remains ambiguous. CDR3 length: 12 amino acids. V was pared by 6 bases and J by 11 bases, with 16 bases between. Germline lookup yields CDR1 MNHEY and CDR2 SVGEGT. The CDR3 DNA reads as TGTGCCAGCAGCCTATTTGGAGACGGTCAGTACTTC. Its protein is CASSLFGDGQYF.

This chain links TRBV20-1 with TRBJ2-7; TRBD2 matches 10 bases. V dropped 4 bases and J dropped 1; count of bases not matched to a gene: 7. CDR3 length: 15 residues. Germline lookup yields CDR1 DFQATT and CDR2 SNEGSKA (reference sequence). The CDR3: CSAISLAGASYEQYF. CDR3 DNA sequence: TGCAGTGCTATTTCGCTAGCGGGAGCATCCTACGAGCAGTACTTC.

V and J are TRBV6-7 and TRBJ2-7; 10 nucleotides match TRBD1. TRBV6-7 is filed as an ORF, its function uncertain. The V segment lost 4 bases and the J segment 11 bases; nucleotides outside the gene matches: 14. The CDR3 length is 15 residues. CDR3 bases: TGTGCCAGCAGTTTCTGTGGGACAGGGGAGTGTTGGAAGTACTTC. This sequence encodes CASSFCGTGECWKYF.

This rearrangement joins TRBV4-3 to TRBJ1-2, with D unclear. Germline V gene data show CDR1 as LGHNA and CDR2 as YSLEER. The CDR3 spans 13 residues. Trimming removed 0 bases at V and 7 bases at J, with 9 bases between. The CDR3 loop is CASSQELSGGYTF. CDR3 in DNA: TGCGCCAGCAGCCAAGAATTGTCGGGTGGCTACACCTTC.

This chain connects TRBV24-1 to TRBJ2-5, with TRBD2 matching 13 bases. The J call may be incorrect, as the DNA end agrees better with TRBJ2-1. The CDR3 runs to 13 residues. Germline loops: CDR1 KGHDR, CDR2 SFDVKD. The CDR3 protein is CATKGLAGHEQFF. CDR3 DNA sequence: TGTGCCACCAAGGGACTAGCGGGACATGAGCAGTTCTTC.

This clonotype was detected a few times. V gene TRBV12-3 or TRBV12-4 combines with J gene TRBJ1-1; possible D gene TRBD1, 5 bases. Deletions cut 3 bases from V and 5 bases from J, with 16 bases between. This CDR3 contains 15 residues. DNA for the CDR3: TGTGCCAGCAGTTTGGAGTCCGGGAGGGGTACTGAAGCTTTCTTT. Amino acid sequence: CASSLESGRGTEAFF.

The V call is TRBV6-2 or TRBV6-3, the J call TRBJ2-7; no firm D call. Trimming left V 2 bases short and J 4 bases short, with 9 bases between. The CDR3 covers 13 residues. The germline V gene has CDR1 MNHEY and CDR2 SVGEGT. The CDR3 DNA follows: TGTGCCAGCAGTTACACCCCGGAATACGAGCAGTACTTC. Translation gives CASSYTPEYEQYF.

The chain combines TRBV6-1 with TRBJ1-1; maybe TRBD1 (6 bases). Germline V CDR1 and CDR2: MNHNS, SASEGT. The CDR3 extends over 13 amino acids. With 4 bases removed from V and 6 bases from J, the gap between germline ends came to 12 bases. DNA for the CDR3: TGTGCCAGCAGTGTCACAGGGAATCCTGAAGCTTTCTTT. It codes for CASSVTGNPEAFF.

In its sample, this clonotype was seen a few times. The V gene is TRBV12-3 or TRBV12-4, the J gene TRBJ2-7; the match to TRBD2 covers 11 bases. With V trimmed by 6 bases and J by 1 base, 5 bases remained unmatched. The CDR3 has 15 amino acids. CDR3 DNA: TGTGCCAGCAGAAACCTAGCGGGGGGATCCTACGAGCAGTACTTC. Translation: CASRNLAGGSYEQYF.